This TCR beta chain was recorded in a study of spatial heterogeneity in lung cancer. Noted time point: sample taken at primary tumor resection. Samples were obtained from some 72 donors, all untreated early-stage non-small cell lung cancer patients. Germline V gene lookup returns CDR1 MDHEN and CDR2 SYDVKM. This CDR3 comprises 16 residues. Trimming cost V 1 base and J 0 bases, with 10 bases left between them. This clonotype has at least ten counts. Using its own MiXCR run on the 5' RACE reads, TCRdb lists one record per CDR3 protein. The data show approximately 49,000 distinct CDR3 sequences, with less than 5.5% seen just once and more than 9.5% held by the top ten.

The TCR sequence derives from a male donor with early-stage non-small cell lung cancer. Here the sequenced sample was PBMCs, taken at surgery. The V gene is TRBV28, the J gene TRBJ2-1; D uncertain. The CDR3: CASSLSEFSSYNEQFF. CDR3 DNA sequence: TGTGCCAGCAGTTTATCGGAGTTCAGCTCCTACAATGAGCAGTTCTTC.